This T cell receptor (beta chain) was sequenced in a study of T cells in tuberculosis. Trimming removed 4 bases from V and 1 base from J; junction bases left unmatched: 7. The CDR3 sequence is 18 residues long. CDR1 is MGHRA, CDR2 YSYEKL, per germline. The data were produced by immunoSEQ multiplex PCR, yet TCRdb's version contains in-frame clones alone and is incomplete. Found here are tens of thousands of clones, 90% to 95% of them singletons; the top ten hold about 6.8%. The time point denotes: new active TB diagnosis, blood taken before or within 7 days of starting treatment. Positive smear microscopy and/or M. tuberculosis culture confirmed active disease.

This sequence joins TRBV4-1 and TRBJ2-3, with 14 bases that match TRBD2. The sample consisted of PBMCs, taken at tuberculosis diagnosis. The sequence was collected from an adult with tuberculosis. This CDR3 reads CASSLPGLAGARTDTQYF. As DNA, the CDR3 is TGCGCCAGCAGCCTTCCGGGACTAGCGGGGGCACGCACAGATACGCAGTATTTT.